Sequencing of this T cell receptor (beta chain) was carried out in a study of T cells in Graves' hyperthyroidism and ophthalmopathy. Study-wide findings and caveats: Within blood appeared most thyroid clonotypes that had expanded above 0.001.

Many counts were recorded for this clonotype. Antigen unknown. The diagnostic basis comprised clinical symptoms, serum thyroxine and TRAb, thyroid ultrasound and orbital computed tomography. It was at first hyperthyroidism diagnosis, before any ophthalmopathy symptoms, that the blood sample was taken. PBMCs came from over 8.5 ml fresh peripheral blood. This CDR3 spans 13 amino acids. CDR1 and CDR2 from the germline V gene are GTSNPN and SVGIG (reference sequence). With 2 bases removed from V and 6 bases from J, the gap between germline ends came to 11 bases. Regions amplified from RNA transcripts were the TCR beta CDR3 regions. HTBI primers were the set used in a first-round RT-PCR of the TCR CDR3. MiXCR, run by TCRdb on the multiplex PCR reads, gives a single entry per CDR3 protein. Of approximately 400,000 distinct CDR3 sequences listed, approximately 15% were seen once; the top ten hold approximately 30%.

This chain uses TRBV30 with TRBJ1-5, with D unresolved. Sequenced input: blood. This receptor was taken from a woman between 18 and 30 years old with Graves' hyperthyroidism that later progressed to Graves' ophthalmopathy. In nucleotides, the CDR3 is TGTGCCTGGAGTCTTGCTGGTAGTCAGCCCCAGCATTTT. Translated: CAWSLAGSQPQHF.